The next 10 T cell receptor beta chains were all read from a single sample in a study of cytomegalovirus exposure and HLA in healthy donors. Amplification used 60 Vbeta primers and 13 Jbeta primers. The assay was immunoSEQ multiplex PCR, and TCRdb's table has in-frame clones only and misses some. Among 150,000 to 200,000 clones, about four fifths were seen once, and the ten largest hold 1.5% to 2%. Specimen: PBMCs. Receptors originate from a young man in good health and CMV-seronegative.

The V and J genes are TRBV27 and TRBJ2-7, with D maybe TRBD1 (6 bases). The germline V gene encodes CDR1 MNHEY and CDR2 SMNVEV (reference sequence). The CDR3 contains 13 residues. V lost 3 bases and J 3 bases, leaving 9 bases between the germline ends. The CDR3 sequence is CASSFGQNYEQYF. The CDR3 DNA follows: TGTGCCAGCAGTTTTGGACAGAACTACGAGCAGTACTTC.

The chain carries TRBV11-2 and TRBJ2-1, with TRBD2 as a possible D gene (5 bases). CDR3 length: 16 amino acids. Looked up from germline, CDR1 is SGHAT and CDR2 is FQNNGV. Trimming took 3 bases from V and 2 from J, leaving 14 bases between them. As DNA, the CDR3 is TGTGCCAGCAGCTTTAACCCCGGGAACACCTACAATGAGCAGTTCTTC. Protein product: CASSFNPGNTYNEQFF. Drawing the rest from reference TRBV11-2 and TRBJ2-1, the complete variable domain is EAGVAQSPRYKIIEKRQSVAFWCNPISGHATLYWYQQILGQGPKLLIQFQNNGVVDDSQLPKDRFSAERLKGVDSTLKIQPAKLEDSAVYLCASSFNPGNTYNEQFFGPGTRLTVL.

The V and J genes are TRBV14 and TRBJ2-5, with 12 nucleotides matching TRBD1. The CDR3 sequence is 14 residues long. V shed 8 bases and J 5 bases; nucleotides not matched to a gene: 6. Looked up from germline, CDR1 is SGHDN and CDR2 is FVKESK. CDR3 nucleotide sequence: TGTGCCAGCTCCCGGGACAGGGGGCTTGAGACCCAGTACTTC. The encoded protein is CASSRDRGLETQYF.

The gene calls are TRBV27 and TRBJ2-2, with a weak D call TRBD1 (6 bases). From germline, CDR1 is MNHEY and CDR2 SMNVEV (reference sequence). Trimming took 2 bases from V and 1 from J, leaving 8 bases between them. CDR3 length: 15 amino acids. This CDR3 is CASSLRGQNTGELFF. The DNA for the CDR3 is TGTGCCAGCAGTTTAAGGGGACAGAACACCGGGGAGCTGTTTTTT.

The J gene is TRBJ2-3, the V gene TRBV2, with 10 positions matching TRBD2. Trimming cost V 2 bases and J 5 bases; bases outside gene matches: 10. The CDR3 length is 17 residues. Germline assignment: CDR1 SNHLY and CDR2 FYNNEI. The CDR3 sequence is CASSEIKRGGFRDTQYF. CDR3 nucleotide sequence: TGTGCCAGCAGTGAAATCAAGCGGGGGGGCTTCAGAGATACGCAGTATTTT. Filled out from reference TRBV2 and TRBJ2-3, the complete variable domain reads EPEVTQTPSHQVTQMGQEVILRCVPISNHLYFYWYRQILGQKVEFLVSFYNNEISEKSEIFDDQFSVERPDGSNFTLKIRSTKLEDSAMYFCASSEIKRGGFRDTQYFGPGTRLTVL.

The V and J genes are TRBV9 and TRBJ1-3; no firm D call. The CDR3 is 14 amino acids. V lost 4 bases to trimming and J lost 6 bases, with 14 bases between them. Germline V gene data show CDR1 as SGDLS and CDR2 as YYNGEE. Here the CDR3 DNA reads TGTGCCAGCAGCCTTCGGGATGGTCAAAACACCATATATTTT. It yields the protein CASSLRDGQNTIYF.

The rearrangement links TRBV2 to TRBJ1-5, with 8 positions matching TRBD1. The germline V gene has CDR1 SNHLY and CDR2 FYNNEI. V gave up 7 bases and J gave up 2 bases; unmatched junction bases: 7. The CDR3 is made up of 15 amino acids. CDR3 residues: CASTSGQGGNQPQHF. The CDR3 DNA is TGTGCCAGCACCTCAGGACAGGGAGGCAATCAGCCCCAGCATTTT.

This clone appeared a few times. This rearrangement joins TRBV5-6 to TRBJ1-5, with D possibly TRBD1 on 5 matching bases. CDR1 is SGHDT and CDR2 is YYEEEE in the germline V gene. This CDR3 has 12 amino acids. With 2 bases removed from V and 9 bases from J, the gap between germline ends came to 9 bases. This CDR3 is CASSLGEGPQHF. The CDR3 DNA follows: TGTGCCAGCAGCTTAGGGGAAGGGCCCCAGCATTTT.

This chain connects TRBV15 to TRBJ1-6; TRBD1 is a possible D gene (6 bases). Germline lookup yields CDR1 LNHNV and CDR2 YYDKDF (reference sequence). The CDR3 contains 17 residues. V was trimmed by 5 bases and J by 7 bases, leaving 21 bases between them. The CDR3: CATSPTRSGVGNSPLHF. DNA of the CDR3: TGTGCCACCAGCCCTACAAGATCAGGGGTAGGAAATTCACCCCTCCACTTT.

V gene TRBV28 combines with J gene TRBJ2-7; 10 nucleotides line up with TRBD2. The ends lost 4 bases at V and 2 bases at J; junction bases unmatched: 5. Germline CDR1 is MDHEN and CDR2 is SYDVKM. The CDR3 has 15 residues. The CDR3 protein is CASSSPAGGTYEQYF. The CDR3 bases are TGTGCCAGCAGTTCTCCAGCGGGAGGGACCTACGAGCAGTACTTC.